These 23 T cell receptor beta chains originate from one sample sequenced in a study of T cell clones after liver transplantation (dated by TCRdb to between 2018 and 2020). Libraries were made using the immunoSEQ multiplex PCR assay. TCRdb carries this immuneACCESS record with in-frame sequences only. Its versions omit some clonotypes, under half of them owing to an unresolved V gene in the studies checked, with the rest unexplained. Across this sample there are about 72,000 clones, with roughly 90% seen only once. The top ten clones comprise 2% to 3% of the sample. The sample's time point label is to be understood as: pre-transplant. Here the sequenced sample was CD4+ T cells from blood, taken before liver transplant. These receptors were obtained from a human donor who received a liver transplant.

The chain uses TRBV9 and TRBJ2-7, with 8 bases fitting TRBD2. Germline-derived CDR1 and CDR2 are SGDLS and YYNGEE. The CDR3 runs 14 residues. V gave up 3 bases and J gave up 7 bases; unmatched junction bases: 9. CDR3 bases: TGTGCCAGCAGCGAAGTAGCGGGACTAGGGGAGCAGTACTTC. Amino acid sequence: CASSEVAGLGEQYF.

The rearrangement links TRBV2 to TRBJ2-3, with TRBD1 identical over 10 bases. The trim removed 10 bases at V and 6 bases at J, leaving 13 bases unmatched. Looked up from germline, CDR1 is SNHLY and CDR2 is FYNNEI. The CDR3 loop spans 15 amino acids. DNA for the CDR3: TGTGCCACCTCATGGGACAGGGGATCTGAGGATACGCAGTATTTT. Its translation: CATSWDRGSEDTQYF.

This clone has only one observation. The chain joins TRBV6-5 to TRBJ2-7; either TRBD1 or TRBD2 may supply D (5 bases each). The germline gives CDR1 MNHEY, CDR2 SVGAGI. This CDR3 is 15 amino acids long. The V gene lost 0 bases and the J gene lost 0 bases, with 9 bases spanning the gap. The CDR3 region is CASSYSGTNSYEQYF. The CDR3 DNA sequence: TGTGCCAGCAGTTACTCCGGGACCAACTCCTACGAGCAGTACTTC.

The rearrangement uses TRBV5-1 and TRBJ2-7; D is perhaps TRBD1 (6 bases). The CDR3 contains 14 residues. Trimming shortened V by 4 bases and J by 5 bases, and 16 bases separated the two germline ends. The V gene's germline CDR1 is SGHRS and CDR2 YFSETQ. DNA for the CDR3: TGCGCCAGCAGCCTGGGGCAGGGGAGTGACGAGCAGTACTTC. It encodes CASSLGQGSDEQYF.

This rearrangement joins TRBV7-2 to TRBJ2-2; unclear D gene. CDR1 and CDR2 from the germline V gene are SGHTA and FQGNSA. This CDR3 has 13 amino acids. The ends were cut back, 7 bases at V and 6 bases at J, with 12 bases in the middle. The DNA of the CDR3 is TGTGCCAGCAAGAATTCGGCGGCCGGGGAGCTGTTTTTT. Residues: CASKNSAAGELFF. The whole variable domain, filled in from reference TRBV7-2 and TRBJ2-2, reads GAGVSQSPSNKVTEKGKDVELRCDPISGHTALYWYRQSLGQGLEFLIYFQGNSAPDKSGLPSDRFSAERTGGSVSTLTIQRTQQEDSAVYLCASKNSAAGELFFGEGSRLTVL.

The chain has TRBV11-2 and TRBJ2-1; weak D call: TRBD1 (5 bases). The germline CDR1 and CDR2 sequences are SGHAT and FQNNGV. This CDR3 has 15 residues. Trimming took off 5 bases at V and 7 bases at J, with 18 bases between the two ends. CDR3 DNA: TGTGCCAGCAGCCCTAGGGCAGGGCAACGAAATGAGCAGTTCTTC. Translated, it gives CASSPRAGQRNEQFF.

This sequence joins TRBV28 and TRBJ2-3; D tentatively fits TRBD1 or TRBD2 (5 bases each). Between the trimmed V and J ends, which lost 6 bases and 3 bases, there was a span of 19 bases. Germline assignment: CDR1 MDHEN and CDR2 SYDVKM. This CDR3 has 16 residues. DNA of the CDR3: TGTGCCAGCAGCTCCGGGACCCAGGGAGTGACAGATACGCAGTATTTT. Protein sequence: CASSSGTQGVTDTQYF.

This sequence joins TRBV28 and TRBJ2-1; no reliable D call. This CDR3 has 16 residues. Trimming shortened V by 6 bases and J by 6 bases, and 21 bases separated the two germline ends. Germline V gene sequence: CDR1 MDHEN, CDR2 SYDVKM. CDR3 protein: CASSPALTSHANEQFF. The CDR3 coding sequence is TGTGCCAGCAGCCCCGCCTTAACCTCCCACGCCAATGAGCAGTTCTTC.

The J gene is TRBJ2-7, the V gene TRBV7-2, with 8 bases fitting TRBD1. With V trimmed by 5 bases and J by 1 base, 7 bases remained unmatched. Germline V gives CDR1 SGHTA, CDR2 FQGNSA. The CDR3 is 15 amino acids. The CDR3 region has the DNA TGTGCCAGCAGCATCGCCGGGACAGGATCCTACGAGCAGTACTTC. Amino acids: CASSIAGTGSYEQYF.

V gene TRBV28 combines with J gene TRBJ2-7; TRBD2 is a possible D gene (6 bases). Deletions cut 3 bases from V and 0 bases from J, with 15 bases between. This CDR3 has 16 residues. The germline V gene has CDR1 MDHEN and CDR2 SYDVKM. The CDR3: CASSFRAGPRSYEQYF. CDR3 bases: TGTGCCAGCAGTTTCCGAGCGGGCCCGCGCTCCTACGAGCAGTACTTC. Using reference TRBV28 and TRBJ2-7 for the parts outside the CDR3, the full variable domain is DVKVTQSSRYLVKRTGEKVFLECVQDMDHENMFWYRQDPGLGLRLIYFSYDVKMKEKGDIPEGYSVSREKKERFSLILESASTNQTSMYLCASSFRAGPRSYEQYFGPGTRLTVT.

V is TRBV27 and J is TRBJ2-4, with TRBD2 matching over 8 bases. The CDR3 sequence is 16 residues long. Per germline, CDR1 MNHEY and CDR2 SMNVEV (reference sequence). V shed 3 bases and J 6 bases; nucleotides not matched to a gene: 10. CDR3 in DNA: TGTGCCAGCAGTTTGACAGGAGCGGGAGCTGGAAACATTCAGTACTTC. Protein: CASSLTGAGAGNIQYF.

The chain has TRBV5-1 and TRBJ2-1; TRBD2 matches 7 bases. V was clipped by 4 bases and J by 3 bases; unmatched bases: 7. The germline V gene encodes CDR1 SGHRS and CDR2 YFSETQ. The CDR3 runs to 15 residues. The CDR3 spells CASSLESSGYNEQFF. DNA of the CDR3: TGCGCCAGCAGCCTAGAGTCTAGCGGCTACAATGAGCAGTTCTTC.

This chain connects TRBV9 to TRBJ2-5; 8 bases agree with TRBD2. Germline-derived CDR1 and CDR2 are SGDLS and YYNGEE. J gave up 5 bases and V 4 bases, and 10 bases lay outside the gene matches. The CDR3 is made up of 15 amino acids. CDR3 coding DNA: TGTGCCAGCAGCCAAGACGGGAGGGTAGATGAGACCCAGTACTTC. This gives the protein CASSQDGRVDETQYF.

The rearrangement joins TRBV23-1 to TRBJ2-1, with D hard to call. TRBV23-1 is annotated as an ORF whose role is uncertain. The ends were cut back, 0 bases at V and 1 base at J, with 13 bases in the middle. The CDR3 consists of 17 residues. CDR3 nucleotide sequence: TGCGCCAGCAGTCAATCGTCTGGGCCGAGGTCCTACAATGAGCAGTTCTTC. Encoded protein: CASSQSSGPRSYNEQFF.

This clone was seen just once. V is TRBV11-2 and J is TRBJ2-7, with 12 bases matching TRBD2. V gave up 2 bases and J gave up 6 bases; unmatched junction bases: 8. Germline V lookup: CDR1 SGHAT, CDR2 FQNNGV. The CDR3 is 16 amino acids. CDR3 DNA: TGTGCCAGCAGCTTACGGTCCGCGACTAGCGGGGGCGAGCAGTACTTC. Amino acids: CASSLRSATSGGEQYF. Full variable domain (missing parts from reference TRBV11-2 and TRBJ2-7): EAGVAQSPRYKIIEKRQSVAFWCNPISGHATLYWYQQILGQGPKLLIQFQNNGVVDDSQLPKDRFSAERLKGVDSTLKIQPAKLEDSAVYLCASSLRSATSGGEQYFGPGTRLTVT.

This clone was detected only once. The rearrangement joins TRBV6-4 to TRBJ2-1; 10 nucleotides agree with TRBD2. CDR3 size: 15 residues. V dropped 5 bases and J dropped 9; count of bases not matched to a gene: 10. Germline CDR1 MRHNA, CDR2 SNTAGT. This CDR3 is CASSLSGRADGEQFF. The CDR3 region has the DNA TGTGCCAGCAGTTTAAGCGGGAGGGCCGACGGTGAGCAGTTCTTC.

The chain recombines TRBV28 with TRBJ2-7; 7 nucleotides align to TRBD2. The CDR3 consists of 13 residues. CDR1 and CDR2 (germline): MDHEN, SYDVKM. V was clipped by 7 bases and J by 3 bases; unmatched bases: 6. CDR3 bases: TGTGCCAGCACAGGCAGGACTAGCTACGAGCAGTACTTC. Translation: CASTGRTSYEQYF. Using reference TRBV28 and TRBJ2-7 for the parts outside the CDR3, the full variable domain is DVKVTQSSRYLVKRTGEKVFLECVQDMDHENMFWYRQDPGLGLRLIYFSYDVKMKEKGDIPEGYSVSREKKERFSLILESASTNQTSMYLCASTGRTSYEQYFGPGTRLTVT.

The gene calls are TRBV11-3 and TRBJ2-1; TRBD2 agrees at 10 bases. V shed 3 bases and J 4 bases; nucleotides not matched to a gene: 12. The CDR3 totals 18 residues. Per the germline V gene, CDR1 is SGHNT and CDR2 is YENEEA. Written as DNA, the CDR3 is TGTGCCAGCAGCTTGACCGGATTAGCGGGAGGCACGTACAATGAGCAGTTCTTC. Amino acid sequence: CASSLTGLAGGTYNEQFF. The full variable domain, completed using reference TRBV11-3 and TRBJ2-1, is EAGVVQSPRYKIIEKKQPVAFWCNPISGHNTLYWYLQNLGQGPELLIRYENEEAVDDSQLPKDRFSAERLKGVDSTLKIQPAELGDSAVYLCASSLTGLAGGTYNEQFFGPGTRLTVL.

This clone came up a few times. The gene calls are TRBV23-1 and TRBJ2-1, with no clear D. TRBV23-1 is identified as an open reading frame with a role that is uncertain. The CDR3 runs 16 residues. V dropped 0 bases and J dropped 0 bases, with 9 bases sitting between them. This CDR3 reads CASSQSPLSSYNEQFF. The CDR3 nucleotides read TGCGCCAGCAGTCAATCACCCCTGAGCTCCTACAATGAGCAGTTCTTC.

The rearrangement links TRBV12-5 to TRBJ2-7; D possibly corresponds to TRBD1 (5 bases). With 3 bases removed from V and 2 bases from J, the gap between germline ends came to 11 bases. Germline V gene data show CDR1 as LGHNT and CDR2 as FRNRAP. CDR3 size: 14 residues. CDR3 in DNA: TGTGCTAGTGGTTTTGGCGACAGCCCCTACGAGCAGTACTTC. This codes for CASGFGDSPYEQYF.

The V gene is TRBV7-8, the J gene TRBJ2-3; D gene uncertain. Germline CDR1 reads SGHVS; CDR2 reads FQNEAQ. The V end lost 2 bases, the J end lost 2 bases, and 8 bases lay between the germline ends. This CDR3 region has 14 residues. The CDR3 DNA reads TGTGCCAGCAGCTTATTTGTTGTCACAGATACGCAGTATTTT. The encoded protein is CASSLFVVTDTQYF.

The chain joins TRBV7-2 to TRBJ1-5; D call uncertain. Germline-derived CDR1 and CDR2 are SGHTA and FQGNSA. The CDR3 runs to 14 residues. V lost 3 bases and J 0 bases, leaving 6 bases between the germline ends. The CDR3 DNA is TGTGCCAGCAGCTTCGTCGGTAGCAATCAGCCCCAGCATTTT. As protein: CASSFVGSNQPQHF.

V and J are TRBV5-1 and TRBJ2-7; TRBD2 agrees at 10 bases. The CDR3 covers 15 residues. Germline V gives CDR1 SGHRS, CDR2 YFSETQ. V was pared by 5 bases and J by 1 base, with 6 bases of the junction left unmatched. The CDR3 DNA sequence: TGCGCCAGCAGAATAGCGGGAGGAATTTCCTACGAGCAGTACTTC. Its translation: CASRIAGGISYEQYF.